The rows below give T cell receptor beta chains drawn from one sample of a study of response to subunit inactivated influenza vaccine. TCRdb analysed the RT-PCR reads with MiXCR anew, one entry per CDR3 protein. The sample has 500,000 or so distinct CDR3 sequences, 16% seen once. The source was CD4+ T cells sorted from PBMCs, collected about 23 months after vaccination. These receptors were collected from a man aged 50 to 69 who received an inactivated influenza vaccine. The CDR3 runs from the conserved cysteine through the conserved F or W. The order of the fields is J gene, V gene, D gene, clone size, CDR3 protein, CDR3 DNA. A D gene is named only where the DNA matches it firmly. Not all rows give a size; the values are once, few, many and, for expanded clones, a class.

j_call: TRBJ2-1
v_call: TRBV19
d_call: NA
clone_size: few
cdr3_aa: CASTGLPPNEQFF
cdr3_nt: TGTGCCAGTACTGGACTACCTCCCAATGAGCAGTTCTTC

j_call: TRBJ2-2
v_call: TRBV28
d_call: TRBD1
clone_size: NA
cdr3_aa: CASSPGTGGITGELFF
cdr3_nt: TGTGCCAGCAGCCCGGGGACAGGCGGAATCACCGGGGAGCTGTTTTTT

j_call: TRBJ2-1
v_call: TRBV7-2
d_call: TRBD2
clone_size: many
cdr3_aa: CASSLLSGSIENEQFF
cdr3_nt: TGTGCCAGCAGCTTACTTAGCGGGAGTATAGAGAATGAGCAGTTCTTC

j_call: TRBJ2-4
v_call: TRBV3-1
d_call: NA
clone_size: many
cdr3_aa: CASSLGTLAKNIQYF
cdr3_nt: TGTGCCAGCAGCCTAGGGACACTAGCCAAAAACATTCAGTACTTC

j_call: TRBJ1-6
v_call: TRBV3-1
d_call: NA
clone_size: many
cdr3_aa: CASSQERPNSPLHF
cdr3_nt: TGTGCCAGCAGCCAAGAGAGGCCAAATTCACCCCTCCACTTT

j_call: TRBJ2-3
v_call: TRBV29-1
d_call: NA
clone_size: NA
cdr3_aa: CSVVGQYTDTQYF
cdr3_nt: TGCAGCGTTGTCGGACAGTACACAGATACGCAGTATTTT

j_call: TRBJ2-7
v_call: TRBV6-2/TRBV6-3
d_call: NA
clone_size: NA
cdr3_aa: CASRRAATYEQYF
cdr3_nt: TGTGCCAGCCGGCGGGCGGCCACCTACGAGCAGTACTTC

j_call: TRBJ2-5
v_call: TRBV6-2/TRBV6-3
d_call: NA
clone_size: few
cdr3_aa: CASTREPWETQYF
cdr3_nt: TGTGCCAGCACCCGGGAGCCCTGGGAGACCCAGTACTTC

j_call: TRBJ2-1
v_call: TRBV2
d_call: NA
clone_size: many
cdr3_aa: CASIRLGTHPQVF
cdr3_nt: TGTGCCAGCATTCGACTGGGGACCCACCCGCAGGTCTTC

j_call: TRBJ2-3
v_call: TRBV7-2
d_call: NA
clone_size: NA
cdr3_aa: CASSFEGATDTQYF
cdr3_nt: TGTGCCAGCAGCTTCGAAGGGGCGACAGATACGCAGTATTTT

j_call: TRBJ2-7
v_call: TRBV28
d_call: NA
clone_size: NA
cdr3_aa: CASSFGTIYYEQYF
cdr3_nt: TGTGCCAGCAGTTTTGGCACAATTTACTACGAGCAGTACTTC

j_call: TRBJ2-3
v_call: TRBV27
d_call: NA
clone_size: few
cdr3_aa: CASRLTFADTQYF
cdr3_nt: TGTGCCAGCAGGCTAACATTTGCAGATACGCAGTATTTT

j_call: TRBJ2-6
v_call: TRBV6-2/TRBV6-3
d_call: TRBD2
clone_size: few
cdr3_aa: CASSYTRASGRPWASGANVLTF
cdr3_nt: TGTGCCAGCAGTTACACGAGGGCTAGCGGGAGACCTTGGGCCTCTGGGGCCAACGTCCTGACTTTC

j_call: TRBJ2-4
v_call: TRBV2
d_call: TRBD2
clone_size: few
cdr3_aa: CASSVVAGAKNIQYF
cdr3_nt: TGTGCCAGCAGTGTGGTAGCGGGGGCCAAAAACATTCAGTACTTC

j_call: TRBJ1-2
v_call: TRBV24-1
d_call: NA
clone_size: NA
cdr3_aa: CAISDINYGYTF
cdr3_nt: TGTGCCATCAGTGATATAAACTATGGCTACACCTTC

j_call: TRBJ2-5
v_call: TRBV5-1
d_call: NA
clone_size: NA
cdr3_aa: CASSLPASEETQYF
cdr3_nt: TGCGCCAGCAGCTTGCCCGCGAGTGAAGAGACCCAGTACTTC

j_call: TRBJ2-5
v_call: TRBV10-3
d_call: NA
clone_size: NA
cdr3_aa: CATEAGVRETQYF
cdr3_nt: TGTGCCACCGAGGCTGGGGTTCGCGAGACCCAGTACTTC

j_call: TRBJ2-2
v_call: TRBV20-1
d_call: TRBD2
clone_size: many
cdr3_aa: CSARDEVAGGRITGELFF
cdr3_nt: TGCAGTGCTAGAGATGAAGTAGCGGGGGGTCGGATCACCGGGGAGCTGTTTTTT

j_call: TRBJ2-7
v_call: TRBV27
d_call: NA
clone_size: NA
cdr3_aa: CASSLMGAVSEQYF
cdr3_nt: TGTGCCAGCAGTTTAATGGGGGCAGTAAGCGAGCAGTACTTC

j_call: TRBJ1-1
v_call: TRBV5-1
d_call: NA
clone_size: NA
cdr3_aa: CASSLGPTALGTEAFF
cdr3_nt: TGCGCCAGCAGCTTGGGACCGACAGCGCTGGGCACTGAAGCTTTCTTT

j_call: TRBJ1-1
v_call: TRBV27
d_call: NA
clone_size: NA
cdr3_aa: CASRRMAGRAEAFF
cdr3_nt: TGTGCCAGCAGGCGAATGGCAGGTCGCGCTGAAGCTTTCTTT

j_call: TRBJ2-5
v_call: TRBV4-3
d_call: NA
clone_size: few
cdr3_aa: CASSRIPQETQYF
cdr3_nt: TGCGCCAGCAGCCGAATTCCGCAAGAGACCCAGTACTTC

j_call: TRBJ2-2
v_call: TRBV7-9
d_call: NA
clone_size: many
cdr3_aa: CASSLYARNTGELFF
cdr3_nt: TGTGCCAGCAGCTTATATGCTAGGAACACCGGGGAGCTGTTTTTT

j_call: TRBJ1-4
v_call: TRBV6-4
d_call: NA
clone_size: few
cdr3_aa: CASKDGGPNEKLFF
cdr3_nt: TGTGCCAGCAAGGATGGGGGACCTAATGAAAAACTGTTTTTT

j_call: TRBJ1-4
v_call: TRBV15
d_call: TRBD1
clone_size: few
cdr3_aa: CATSRTGGYEKLFF
cdr3_nt: TGTGCCACCAGCAGAACAGGGGGCTATGAAAAACTGTTTTTT

j_call: TRBJ1-1
v_call: TRBV6-5
d_call: TRBD1
clone_size: NA
cdr3_aa: CASSYPPSTGLGEAFF
cdr3_nt: TGTGCCAGCAGTTACCCTCCCTCGACAGGGCTCGGCGAAGCTTTCTTT

j_call: TRBJ2-1
v_call: TRBV4-3
d_call: NA
clone_size: few
cdr3_aa: CASSQDPLSSYNEQFF
cdr3_nt: TGCGCCAGCAGCCAAGATCCCCTTAGCTCCTACAATGAGCAGTTCTTC

j_call: TRBJ2-3
v_call: TRBV4-1
d_call: NA
clone_size: NA
cdr3_aa: CASSQDKGGTSDTRSSTDTQYF
cdr3_nt: TGCGCCAGCAGCCAAGATAAGGGGGGCACTAGCGATACAAGGTCTAGCACAGATACGCAGTATTTT

j_call: TRBJ2-6
v_call: TRBV10-3
d_call: NA
clone_size: NA
cdr3_aa: CAISESGPGSGAYVLTF
cdr3_nt: TGTGCCATCAGTGAGTCGGGCCCAGGGAGTGGGGCCTACGTCCTGACTTTC

j_call: TRBJ2-1
v_call: TRBV10-3
d_call: TRBD2
clone_size: many
cdr3_aa: CAISSGGAGNEQFF
cdr3_nt: TGTGCCATCAGCAGCGGGGGCGCGGGGAATGAGCAGTTCTTC

j_call: TRBJ1-5
v_call: TRBV7-8
d_call: NA
clone_size: NA
cdr3_aa: CASSLGVGPGQPQHF
cdr3_nt: TGTGCCAGCAGCTTAGGCGTAGGGCCGGGACAGCCCCAGCATTTT

j_call: TRBJ2-3
v_call: TRBV12-3/TRBV12-4
d_call: NA
clone_size: many
cdr3_aa: CASSFSAHTDTQYF
cdr3_nt: TGTGCCAGCAGTTTCAGCGCCCACACAGATACGCAGTATTTT

j_call: TRBJ2-1
v_call: TRBV11-3
d_call: TRBD2
clone_size: few
cdr3_aa: CASSLGTSAWGEQFF
cdr3_nt: TGTGCCAGCAGCTTAGGGACTAGCGCCTGGGGTGAGCAGTTCTTC

j_call: TRBJ2-3
v_call: TRBV4-1
d_call: TRBD2
clone_size: few
cdr3_aa: CASSPGGGRFLDTQYF
cdr3_nt: TGCGCCAGCAGCCCCGGGGGAGGGAGGTTTTTAGATACGCAGTATTTT

j_call: TRBJ1-5
v_call: TRBV4-3
d_call: TRBD1
clone_size: few
cdr3_aa: CASSQTGTGDLPQHF
cdr3_nt: TGCGCCAGCAGCCAAACCGGGACAGGGGACTTGCCCCAGCATTTT